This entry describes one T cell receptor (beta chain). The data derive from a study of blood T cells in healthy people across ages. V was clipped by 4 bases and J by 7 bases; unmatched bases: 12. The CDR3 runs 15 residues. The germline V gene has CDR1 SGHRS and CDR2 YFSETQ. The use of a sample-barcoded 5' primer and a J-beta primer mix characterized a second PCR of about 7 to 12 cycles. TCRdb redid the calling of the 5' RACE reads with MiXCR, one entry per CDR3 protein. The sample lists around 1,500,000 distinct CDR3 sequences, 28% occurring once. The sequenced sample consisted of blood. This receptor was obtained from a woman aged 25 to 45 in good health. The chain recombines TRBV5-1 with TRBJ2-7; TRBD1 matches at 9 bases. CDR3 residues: CASSTFGTGTDEQYF. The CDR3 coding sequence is TGCGCCAGCAGCACCTTCGGGACAGGGACGGATGAGCAGTACTTC.